What follows is one TCR beta chain and its context. TCRdb's table, derived via immunoSEQ multiplex PCR, lists solely in-frame clones and lacks some. This sample yields some 14,000 clones, of which approximately 95% are seen a single time; approximately 7.4% belongs to the top ten. This specimen comes from a study of technical replicates of blood from a few donors. The CDR3 contains 16 residues. The germline CDR1 and CDR2 sequences are SGHNT and YYREEE (reference sequence). V lost 1 base to trimming and J lost 1 base, with 11 bases between them. The origin of this receptor is a human donor in good health. Specimen: PBMCs. The rearrangement uses TRBV5-4 and TRBJ2-2; possible D gene TRBD1, 6 bases. The CDR3 reads CASSLSTGLNTGELFF. The CDR3 region has the DNA TGTGCCAGCAGCTTGTCAACAGGGCTGAACACCGGGGAGCTGTTTTTT.